This T cell receptor beta chain was recovered during a study of T cell responses to AZD1222 COVID-19 vaccine. V was pared by 0 bases and J by 1 base, with 10 bases between. This CDR3 has 15 amino acids. This clone was observed once. Its target is not known. The sample contains more than one DNA sequence encoding this CDR3. The protocol was immunoSEQ multiplex PCR, while the TCRdb copy is restricted to in-frame clones and leaves out a portion. The sample yields 150,000 to 200,000 clones, roughly 91% seen once. Study results and limitations: Researchers took repertoire samples only after the peak T cell response had come. CD4 TCRs linked to vaccination spanned spike, dominating at 160-218 and 743-854. Unmutated regions of variants are reportedly targeted by nearly half of spike-specific TCRs. Mostly white British, mostly female donors; authors suggested clonal diversity may be underestimated.

The chain combines TRBV23-1 with TRBJ2-7, with a tentative D call TRBD2 (6 bases). TRBV23-1 is identified as an open reading frame with a role that is uncertain. This specimen consisted of peripheral blood, obtained 28 days after the second AZD1222 dose. This clonotype was obtained from an adult who received the AZD1222 COVID-19 vaccine. CDR3 residues: CASSQSRDSSYEQYF. The CDR3 region has the DNA TGCGCCAGCAGTCAATCCCGGGACTCTTCCTACGAGCAGTACTTC.